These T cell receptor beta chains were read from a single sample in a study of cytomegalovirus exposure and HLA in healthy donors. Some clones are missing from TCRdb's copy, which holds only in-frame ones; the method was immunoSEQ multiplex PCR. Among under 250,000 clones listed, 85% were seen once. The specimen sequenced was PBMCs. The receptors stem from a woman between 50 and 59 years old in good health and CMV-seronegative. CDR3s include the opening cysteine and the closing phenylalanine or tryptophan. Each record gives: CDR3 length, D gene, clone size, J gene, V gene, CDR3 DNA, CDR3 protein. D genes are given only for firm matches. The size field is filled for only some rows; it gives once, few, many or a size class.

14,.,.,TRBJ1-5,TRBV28,TGTGCCAGCAGTTTATTTGGGGGGGATCAGCCCCAGCATTTT,CASSLFGGDQPQHF
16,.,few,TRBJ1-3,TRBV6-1,TGTGCCAGCAGTGTAACAGGGACCTACTCTGGAAACACCATATATTTT,CASSVTGTYSGNTIYF
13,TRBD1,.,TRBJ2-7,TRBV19,TGTGCCAGTAGTCCGGACAGGGGGAGCGAGCAGTACTTC,CASSPDRGSEQYF
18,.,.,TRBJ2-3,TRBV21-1,TGTGCCAGCAGCAAAGTTCTAGCGGGAGAGATTAGCACAGATACGCAGTATTTT,CASSKVLAGEISTDTQYF
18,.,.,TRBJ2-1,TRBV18,TGTGCCAGCTCACCTACGACCATCCGACCTGAGGGTAGCAATGAGCAGTTCTTC,CASSPTTIRPEGSNEQFF
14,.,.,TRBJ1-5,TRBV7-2,TGTGCCAGCAGCGAGCACAGTCTTAATCAGCCCCAGCATTTT,CASSEHSLNQPQHF
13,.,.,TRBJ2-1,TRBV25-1,TGTGCCAGCAGTCACCCCGGGAGATATGAGCAGTTCTTC,CASSHPGRYEQFF
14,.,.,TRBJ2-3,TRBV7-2,TGTGCCAGCAGCTTCTCCAGGGCCACAGATACGCAGTATTTT,CASSFSRATDTQYF
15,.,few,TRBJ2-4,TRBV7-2,TGTGCCAGCAGCTTAGTTGGGGCAGGGGCGGACATTCAGTACTTC,CASSLVGAGADIQYF
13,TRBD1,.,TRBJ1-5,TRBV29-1,TGCAGCGTCCGGGACAGGGAGGATCAGCCCCAGCATTTT,CSVRDREDQPQHF
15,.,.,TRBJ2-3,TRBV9,TGTGCCAGCAGCGTAAGGGACTTTTACACAGATACGCAGTATTTT,CASSVRDFYTDTQYF
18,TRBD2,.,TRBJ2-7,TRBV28,TGTGCCAGCAGGGCGACTAGCGGGAGTCGAAGACCGGCCTACGAGCAGTACTTC,CASRATSGSRRPAYEQYF
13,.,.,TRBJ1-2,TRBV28,TGTGCCAGCAGTCCTGGGAGGCCCTATGGCTACACCTTC,CASSPGRPYGYTF
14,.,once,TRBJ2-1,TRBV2,TGTGCCAGCAGTGTGGCAGCGCTCGGGAATGAGCAGTTCTTC,CASSVAALGNEQFF
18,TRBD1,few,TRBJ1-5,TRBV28,TGTGCCAGCAGCCCGACTACAGGGGGTAGTTATCGCAATCAGCCCCAGCATTTT,CASSPTTGGSYRNQPQHF
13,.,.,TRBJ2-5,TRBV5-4,TGTGCCAGCAGTCATACTGATTCGGAGACCCAGTACTTC,CASSHTDSETQYF
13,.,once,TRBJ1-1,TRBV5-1,TGCGCCAGCAGCTTAACCGCACAGGGTGAAGCTTTCTTT,CASSLTAQGEAFF
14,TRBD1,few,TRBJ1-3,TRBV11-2,TGTGCCAGCAGCCCCTGGGACAGATCAAACACCATATATTTT,CASSPWDRSNTIYF
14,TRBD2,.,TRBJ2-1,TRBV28,TGTGCCAGCAGTTCCGGACTAGCCATAAATGAGCAGTTCTTC,CASSSGLAINEQFF
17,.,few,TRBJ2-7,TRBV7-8,TGTGCCAGCAGCTCACCGGAGCCCGGCGGGCCTCACTACGAGCAGTACTTC,CASSSPEPGGPHYEQYF
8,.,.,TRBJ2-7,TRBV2,TGTGCCAGCAGCCTCAGGGGCTTC,CASSLRGF
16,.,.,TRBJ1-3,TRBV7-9,TGTGCCAGCAGCTCTAGCAGGTCCTCCTCTGGAAACACCATATATTTT,CASSSSRSSSGNTIYF
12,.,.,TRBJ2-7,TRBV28,TGTGCCAGCAGTTTAATTTTAACAGAGCAGTACTTC,CASSLILTEQYF
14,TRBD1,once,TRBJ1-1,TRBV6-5,TGTGCCAGCAGTAGGGGACAGAGGAAGACTGAAGCTTTCTTT,CASSRGQRKTEAFF
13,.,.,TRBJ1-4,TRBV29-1,TGCAGCGTTGAAGGGGGGCCGGGCGAAAAACTGTTTTTT,CSVEGGPGEKLFF
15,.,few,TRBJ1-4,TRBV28,TGTGCCAGCAGTTTATGGACAGCAACTAATGAAAAACTGTTTTTT,CASSLWTATNEKLFF
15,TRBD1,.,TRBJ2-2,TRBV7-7,TGTGCCAGCAGCAGGGACAGGGGAAACCCCGGGGAGCTGTTTTTT,CASSRDRGNPGELFF
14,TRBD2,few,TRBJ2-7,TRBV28,TGTGCCAGCAGTTCAGCGGGAGCCTCCTTTGAGCAGTACTTC,CASSSAGASFEQYF
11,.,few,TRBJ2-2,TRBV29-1,TGCAGCGTTTTCCAGACCGGGGAGCTGTTTTTT,CSVFQTGELFF
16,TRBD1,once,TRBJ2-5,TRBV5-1,TGCGCCAGCAGCTTGGGGGACAGGGGGCGTGGAGAGACCCAGTACTTC,CASSLGDRGRGETQYF
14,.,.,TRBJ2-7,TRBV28,TGTGCCAGCAGGCCCTCTAGTTACCCCTACGAGCAGTACTTC,CASRPSSYPYEQYF
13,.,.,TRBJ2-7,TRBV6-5,TGTGCCAGCAGTTACTCCCTAGCTAGCGAGCAGTACTTC,CASSYSLASEQYF
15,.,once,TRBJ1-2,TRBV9,TGTGCCAGCAGCCCCCCCGGGGTACCGGACTATGGCTACACCTTC,CASSPPGVPDYGYTF
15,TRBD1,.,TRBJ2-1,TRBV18,TGTGCCAGCTCACGGGGACAGAGCTCCTACAATGAGCAGTTCTTC,CASSRGQSSYNEQFF
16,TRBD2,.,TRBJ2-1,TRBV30,TGTGCCTGGAGTGTACCTGGCGGGAGCTCCTACAATGAGCAGTTCTTC,CAWSVPGGSSYNEQFF
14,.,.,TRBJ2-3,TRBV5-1,TGCGCCAGCAGCTTGGGGACTACAACAGATACGCAGTATTTT,CASSLGTTTDTQYF